This entry concerns a single TCR beta chain. The data belong to a study of blood T cell repertoires in COVID-19. Study overall: From the United States, Italy and Spain came samples of acute and convalescent COVID-19. From T cells, B-cell-depleted T cells, or PBMCs came the material, which was cDNA or gDNA.

Trimming pared 3 bases from V and 3 bases from J, leaving 6 bases between. CDR3 length equals 12 residues. CDR1 SNHLY and CDR2 FYNNEI come from the germline V gene. Original processing notes: How many nucleated cells were present was estimated from reference gene primer amplification. Produced via immunoSEQ multiplex PCR; TCRdb's table is partial and in-frame only. V and J calls plus clone size are reproduced from that table; the DNA served to infer D and trimming. The sample consists of a few hundred thousand clones, 75% to 90% of them appearing once. The sequencing sample was made of peripheral blood. The origin of this receptor is a man younger than 40 who had recovered from COVID-19. The chain combines TRBV2 with TRBJ2-7, with D unclear. CDR3 region: CASSDSFYEQYF. The CDR3, as DNA: TGTGCCAGCAGTGACAGTTTCTACGAGCAGTACTTC.